The next 25 T cell receptor beta chains were all read from a single sample in a study of CXCR3-negative and CXCR3-positive naive CD8 T cells. Whole-study findings and limits: For CXCR3-positive naive cells, TRB CDR3s were more hydrophobic than those of CXCR3-negative naive cells.

These receptors' targets are unknown. 5' RACE with UMI labels generated the TRB cDNA libraries. TCRdb re-called the 5' RACE reads; every CDR3 protein appears as one record, without DNA. Its table lists just under 90,000 distinct CDR3 sequences. Sequencing was carried out using naive CXCR3+ CD8+ T cells from blood. Documented subset: CD45RO-CCR7+CD27+CD95- naive CD8+ T cells expressing CXCR3 (TNR3+). Every receptor here comes from a human donor in good health. Some clones in this sample may be carry-over from other donors' samples.

The CDR3 sequence is CASSPRNTEAFF. The rearrangement links TRBV6-2 or TRBV6-3 to TRBJ1-1. CDR1 is MNHEY and CDR2 is SVGEGT in the germline V gene. The CDR3 is made up of 12 amino acids.

The chain employs TRBV5-7 and TRBJ2-2; the D call of TRBD2 rests on TCRdb alone, since no DNA is present to check it. TRBV5-7 is filed as an ORF, its function uncertain. The CDR3 loop spans 15 amino acids. The CDR3 sequence is CASSSDREGPGELFF.

This chain connects TRBV4-3 to TRBJ2-1. The CDR3 loop spans 15 amino acids. Germline CDR1 LGHNA, CDR2 YSLEER. CDR3 sequence: CASSQEGDPYNEQFF.

V gene TRBV5-1 combines with J gene TRBJ1-5; TCRdb gives TRBD1 as the D gene, but with no DNA this cannot be confirmed. CDR1 SGHRS and CDR2 YFSETQ come from the germline V gene. The CDR3 totals 15 residues. CDR3: CASSPTGALNQPQHF.

The gene calls are TRBV27 and TRBJ1-1; TCRdb's D gene call, TRBD1, goes unchecked for lack of DNA. The CDR3 runs to 13 residues. The V gene's germline CDR1 is MNHEY and CDR2 SMNVEV (reference sequence). CDR3 sequence reads: CASSLGQNTEAFF.

The chain is built from TRBV7-8 and TRBJ1-1. CDR1 SGHVS and CDR2 FQNEAQ come from the germline V gene. CDR3 size: 13 residues. CDR3 amino acids: CASSLGRPIEAFF. Combining the CDR3 with reference TRBV7-8 and TRBJ1-1 gives the whole variable domain GAGVSQSPRYKVAKRGQDVALRCDPISGHVSLFWYQQALGQGPEFLTYFQNEAQLDKSGLPSDRFFAERPEGSVSTLKIQRTQQEDSAVYLCASSLGRPIEAFFGQGTRLTVV.

This CDR3 is CASRTGQGSHEQYF. The V gene is TRBV12-3 or TRBV12-4, the J gene TRBJ2-7; TCRdb's D call of TRBD1 is untestable without DNA. The CDR3 runs 14 residues.

This chain links TRBV7-8 with TRBJ2-2; as DNA is missing, the TRBD2 call by TCRdb cannot be tested. This CDR3 has 16 amino acids. CDR1 is SGHVS and CDR2 is FQNEAQ in the germline V gene. CDR3: CASSPVGGKETGELFF.

V and J are TRBV28 and TRBJ2-7; TCRdb names TRBD2, which stays unverified in the absence of DNA. Per the germline V gene, CDR1 is MDHEN and CDR2 is SYDVKM. CDR3 size: 13 residues. CDR3 region: CASSFPGLYEQYF.

The rearrangement links TRBV9 to TRBJ2-1; TCRdb gives TRBD1 as the D gene, but with no DNA this cannot be confirmed. This CDR3 region has 14 residues. The germline gives CDR1 SGDLS, CDR2 YYNGEE. CDR3 sequence: CASSSKRDSNEQFF.

V usage is TRBV28 and J usage is TRBJ2-4; without DNA, the TCRdb call of TRBD1 cannot be checked. Germline CDR1 is MDHEN and CDR2 is SYDVKM. This CDR3 is built from 14 residues. CDR3 protein: CASSGGQGVYIQYF.

CDR3: CASSDNEDGRGYEQYF. This chain joins TRBV11-2 and TRBJ2-7; TCRdb calls TRBD2, which cannot be checked without DNA. Germline CDR1 reads SGHAT; CDR2 reads FQNNGV. CDR3 length: 16 amino acids. Complete variable domain (other parts from reference TRBV11-2 and TRBJ2-7): EAGVAQSPRYKIIEKRQSVAFWCNPISGHATLYWYQQILGQGPKLLIQFQNNGVVDDSQLPKDRFSAERLKGVDSTLKIQPAKLEDSAVYLCASSDNEDGRGYEQYFGPGTRLTVT.

V and J are TRBV7-6 and TRBJ2-5; the D call of TRBD1 rests on TCRdb alone, since no DNA is present to check it. The CDR3 spans 16 residues. Germline V lookup: CDR1 SGHVS, CDR2 FNYEAQ. CDR3 sequence reads: CASSSPEDRVQETQYF.

The CDR3 region is CASSQGVNEQYF. The chain employs TRBV4-3 and TRBJ2-7. The CDR3 totals 12 residues. The germline CDR1 and CDR2 sequences are LGHNA and YSLEER.

The V and J genes are TRBV4-1 and TRBJ2-5; TCRdb calls TRBD2, which cannot be checked without DNA. The CDR3 spans 18 residues. From germline, CDR1 is MGHRA and CDR2 YSYEKL. This CDR3 reads CASSQEPNGLADQETQYF.

The chain uses TRBV9 and TRBJ2-7; TCRdb lists TRBD1, though no DNA is available to test this call. Germline assignment: CDR1 SGDLS and CDR2 YYNGEE. The CDR3 has 14 amino acids. CDR3 loop: CASIQGGEIGEQYF.

The chain carries TRBV28 and TRBJ2-6; TCRdb calls TRBD2, which cannot be checked without DNA. The CDR3 consists of 19 residues. The germline gives CDR1 MDHEN, CDR2 SYDVKM. CDR3 in amino acids: CASSSPASGGPSGANVLTF.

The CDR3 is CASSDGVVALYTNEQFF. The V gene is TRBV6-1, the J gene TRBJ2-1; TCRdb designates TRBD2, a call that cannot be tested without DNA. Germline CDR1 MNHNS, CDR2 SASEGT. This CDR3 spans 17 amino acids.

This sequence joins TRBV27 and TRBJ2-5. The germline V gene encodes CDR1 MNHEY and CDR2 SMNVEV (reference sequence). The CDR3 sequence is 13 residues long. CDR3 sequence reads: CASSLSKTETQYF.

The V and J genes are TRBV28 and TRBJ2-7; TCRdb's D call of TRBD1 is untestable without DNA. This CDR3 spans 13 amino acids. CDR1 MDHEN and CDR2 SYDVKM come from the germline V gene. CDR3 protein: CASSLNRVHEQYF.

The chain couples TRBV28 to TRBJ2-2; TCRdb picks TRBD2, but there is no DNA to check that call. Germline CDR1 reads MDHEN; CDR2 reads SYDVKM. CDR3 size: 16 residues. CDR3 region: CASSLLEEGDTGELFF. Combining the CDR3 with reference TRBV28 and TRBJ2-2 gives the whole variable domain DVKVTQSSRYLVKRTGEKVFLECVQDMDHENMFWYRQDPGLGLRLIYFSYDVKMKEKGDIPEGYSVSREKKERFSLILESASTNQTSMYLCASSLLEEGDTGELFFGEGSRLTVL.

The CDR3 is CASSSIGGSFNSPLHF. This chain joins TRBV5-1 and TRBJ1-6; TCRdb indicates TRBD1, and absent DNA this call remains unverified. This CDR3 spans 16 amino acids. The germline CDR1 and CDR2 sequences are SGHRS and YFSETQ.

V gene TRBV7-9 combines with J gene TRBJ1-6. The CDR3 loop spans 15 amino acids. Germline V gives CDR1 SEHNR, CDR2 FQNEAQ (reference sequence). The CDR3 sequence is CASSLELSYNSPLHF.

The chain combines TRBV21-1 with TRBJ2-7; checking the TCRdb D call of TRBD2 is not possible without DNA. TRBV21-1 counts as a pseudogene. There are 14 residues in the CDR3. The CDR3 loop is CASGSSGDSYEQYF.

The V gene is TRBV28, the J gene TRBJ2-1; TCRdb gives TRBD2 as the D gene, but with no DNA this cannot be confirmed. The CDR3 extends over 15 amino acids. From germline, CDR1 is MDHEN and CDR2 SYDVKM. CDR3 protein: CASSGSGSKYNEQFF. Complete variable domain (other parts from reference TRBV28 and TRBJ2-1): DVKVTQSSRYLVKRTGEKVFLECVQDMDHENMFWYRQDPGLGLRLIYFSYDVKMKEKGDIPEGYSVSREKKERFSLILESASTNQTSMYLCASSGSGSKYNEQFFGPGTRLTVL.